The source of this T cell receptor beta chain is a study of cytomegalovirus exposure and HLA in healthy donors. For the study at large: A data release that came early held around 85 million unique TCRs from HLA-typed donors. Broader study findings: It was in a later analysis that TCR association rates were seen to vary by HLA locus, highest for DRB1 and lowest for HLA-C.

This CDR3 is 15 amino acids long. Germline assignment: CDR1 SGHTA and CDR2 FQGNSA. V lost 5 bases and J lost 0; bases outside the gene matches: 4. On this clone itself: Antigen unknown.

It was with 60 Vbeta and 13 Jbeta primers that the PCR ran. This table comes from immunoSEQ multiplex PCR, and its TCRdb copy is limited to in-frame clones, with some not included. This specimen shows about 51,000 clones; the ten leading clones hold approximately 2.1%. Samples came from healthy bone marrow donors. The clonotype comes from a female donor in good health and CMV-seronegative. The chain joins TRBV7-2 to TRBJ2-3; 8 nucleotides align to TRBD1. The sample comprised PBMCs. The DNA of the CDR3 is TGTGCCAGCAGCCTACAGGGGGATAGCACAGATACGCAGTATTTT. Protein product: CASSLQGDSTDTQYF.